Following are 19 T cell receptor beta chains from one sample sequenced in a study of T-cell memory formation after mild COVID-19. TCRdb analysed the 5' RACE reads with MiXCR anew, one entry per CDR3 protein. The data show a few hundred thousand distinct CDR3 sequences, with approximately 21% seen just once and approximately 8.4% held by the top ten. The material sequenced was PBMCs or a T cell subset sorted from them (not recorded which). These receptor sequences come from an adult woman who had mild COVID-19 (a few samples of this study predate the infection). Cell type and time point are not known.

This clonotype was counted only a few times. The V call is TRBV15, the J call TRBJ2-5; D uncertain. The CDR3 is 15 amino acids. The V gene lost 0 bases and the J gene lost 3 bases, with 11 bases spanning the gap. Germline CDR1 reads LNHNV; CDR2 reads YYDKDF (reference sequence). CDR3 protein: CATSREPGAEETQYF. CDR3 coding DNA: TGTGCCACCAGCAGAGAGCCAGGAGCCGAAGAGACCCAGTACTTC.

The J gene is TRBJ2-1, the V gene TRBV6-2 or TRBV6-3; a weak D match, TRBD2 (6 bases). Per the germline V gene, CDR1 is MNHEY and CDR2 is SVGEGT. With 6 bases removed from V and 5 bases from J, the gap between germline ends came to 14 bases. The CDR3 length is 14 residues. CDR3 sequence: CASRAGLSNNEQFF. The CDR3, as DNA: TGTGCCAGCAGAGCGGGCCTTTCGAACAATGAGCAGTTCTTC.

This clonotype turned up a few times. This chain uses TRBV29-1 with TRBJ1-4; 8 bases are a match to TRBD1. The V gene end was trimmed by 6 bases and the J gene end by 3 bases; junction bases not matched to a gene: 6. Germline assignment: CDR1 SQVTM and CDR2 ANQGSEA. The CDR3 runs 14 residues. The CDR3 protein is CSVTQGAANEKLFF. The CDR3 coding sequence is TGCAGCGTAACTCAGGGGGCAGCTAATGAAAAACTGTTTTTT.

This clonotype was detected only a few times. CDR3 region: CASSTTASGYTF. The CDR3 bases are TGTGCCAGCAGTACGACAGCGTCTGGCTACACCTTC. The chain couples TRBV12-3 or TRBV12-4 to TRBJ1-2, with D possibly being TRBD1 (5 bases). V lost 5 bases, J lost 7 bases, and 11 bases lay in between. CDR3 length: 12 residues.

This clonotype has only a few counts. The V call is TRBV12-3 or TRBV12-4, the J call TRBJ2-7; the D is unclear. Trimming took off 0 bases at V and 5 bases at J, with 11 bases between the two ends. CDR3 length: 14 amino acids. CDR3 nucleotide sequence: TGTGCCAGCAGTTTAGCCGCTGAAGGGCACGAGCAGTACTTC. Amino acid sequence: CASSLAAEGHEQYF.

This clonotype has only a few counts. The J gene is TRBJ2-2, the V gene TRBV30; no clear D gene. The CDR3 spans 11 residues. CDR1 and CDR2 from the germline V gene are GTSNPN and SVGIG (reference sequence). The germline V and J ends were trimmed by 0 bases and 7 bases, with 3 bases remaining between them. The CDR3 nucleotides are TGTGCCTGGAGTGTACGCGGGGAGCTGTTTTTT. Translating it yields CAWSVRGELFF.

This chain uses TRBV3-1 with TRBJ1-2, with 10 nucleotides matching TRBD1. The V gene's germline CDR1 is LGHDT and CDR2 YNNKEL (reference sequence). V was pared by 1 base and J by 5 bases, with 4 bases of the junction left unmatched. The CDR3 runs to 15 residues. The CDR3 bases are TGTGCCAGCAGCCAAGTGGGGGACAGGGGTTATGGCTACACCTTC. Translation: CASSQVGDRGYGYTF.

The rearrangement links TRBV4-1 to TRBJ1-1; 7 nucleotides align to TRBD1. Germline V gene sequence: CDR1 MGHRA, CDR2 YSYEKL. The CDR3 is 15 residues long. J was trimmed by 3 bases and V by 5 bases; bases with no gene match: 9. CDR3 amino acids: CASSLLTGRDTEAFF. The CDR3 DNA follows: TGCGCCAGCAGCTTACTGACAGGGAGGGACACTGAAGCTTTCTTT.

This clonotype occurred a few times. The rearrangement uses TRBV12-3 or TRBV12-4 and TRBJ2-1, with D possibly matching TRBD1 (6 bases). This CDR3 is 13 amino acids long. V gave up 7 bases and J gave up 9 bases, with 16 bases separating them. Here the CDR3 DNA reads TGTGCCAGCATCCGGACAGTGGGAAGTGAGCAGTTCTTC. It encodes CASIRTVGSEQFF.

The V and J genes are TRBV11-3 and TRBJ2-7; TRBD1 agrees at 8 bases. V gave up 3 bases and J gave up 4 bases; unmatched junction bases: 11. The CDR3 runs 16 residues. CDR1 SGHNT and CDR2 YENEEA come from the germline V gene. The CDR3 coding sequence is TGTGCCAGCAGCTTCGCTTCCGGGACAGGCGAATACGAGCAGTACTTC. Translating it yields CASSFASGTGEYEQYF.

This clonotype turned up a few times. The CDR3 region has the DNA TGTGCCAGCAGCTTAGGAGGGACAGCAAATCAGCCCCAGCATTTT. Its translation is CASSLGGTANQPQHF. The genes are TRBV7-2 and TRBJ1-5; 7 bases are a match to TRBD1. This CDR3 comprises 15 residues. J was trimmed by 4 bases and V by 1 base; bases with no gene match: 4. The V gene's germline CDR1 is SGHTA and CDR2 FQGNSA. The whole variable domain, filled in from reference TRBV7-2 and TRBJ1-5, reads GAGVSQSPSNKVTEKGKDVELRCDPISGHTALYWYRQSLGQGLEFLIYFQGNSAPDKSGLPSDRFSAERTGGSVSTLTIQRTQQEDSAVYLCASSLGGTANQPQHFGDGTRLSIL.

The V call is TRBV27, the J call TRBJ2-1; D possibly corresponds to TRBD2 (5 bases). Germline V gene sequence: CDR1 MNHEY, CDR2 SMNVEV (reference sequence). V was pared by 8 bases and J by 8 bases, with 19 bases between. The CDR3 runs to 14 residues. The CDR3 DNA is TGTGCCAGCGCTCTGGACTCGATCCCACATGAGCAGTTCTTC. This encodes CASALDSIPHEQFF.

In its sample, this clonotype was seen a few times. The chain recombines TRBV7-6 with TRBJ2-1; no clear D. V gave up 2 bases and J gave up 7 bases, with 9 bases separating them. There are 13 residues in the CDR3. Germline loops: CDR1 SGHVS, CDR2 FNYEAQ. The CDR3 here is CASSLWDGNEQFF. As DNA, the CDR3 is TGTGCCAGCAGCTTATGGGATGGAAATGAGCAGTTCTTC.

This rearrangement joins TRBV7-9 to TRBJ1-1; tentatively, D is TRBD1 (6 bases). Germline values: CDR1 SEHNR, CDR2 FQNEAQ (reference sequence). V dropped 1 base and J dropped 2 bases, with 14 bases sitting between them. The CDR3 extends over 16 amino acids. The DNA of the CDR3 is TGTGCCAGCAGCTTAGGGGCCGGGACACCAAACACTGAAGCTTTCTTT. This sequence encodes CASSLGAGTPNTEAFF. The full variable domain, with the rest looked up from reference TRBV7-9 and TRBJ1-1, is DTGVSQNPRHKITKRGQNVTFRCDPISEHNRLYWYRQTLGQGPEFLTYFQNEAQLEKSRLLSDRFSAERPKGSFSTLEIQRTEQGDSAMYLCASSLGAGTPNTEAFFGQGTRLTVV.

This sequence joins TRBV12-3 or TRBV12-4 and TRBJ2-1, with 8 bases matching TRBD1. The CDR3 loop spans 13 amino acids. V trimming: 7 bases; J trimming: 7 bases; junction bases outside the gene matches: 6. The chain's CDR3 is CASTWTGKNEQFF. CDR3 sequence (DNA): TGTGCCAGCACCTGGACAGGGAAGAATGAGCAGTTCTTC.

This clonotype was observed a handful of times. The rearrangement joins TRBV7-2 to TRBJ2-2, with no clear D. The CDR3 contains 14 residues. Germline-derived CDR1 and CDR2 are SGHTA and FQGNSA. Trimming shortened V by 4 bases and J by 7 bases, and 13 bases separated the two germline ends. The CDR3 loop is CASSSGSQGGELFF. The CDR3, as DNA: TGTGCCAGCAGCTCTGGGTCTCAAGGCGGGGAGCTGTTTTTT.

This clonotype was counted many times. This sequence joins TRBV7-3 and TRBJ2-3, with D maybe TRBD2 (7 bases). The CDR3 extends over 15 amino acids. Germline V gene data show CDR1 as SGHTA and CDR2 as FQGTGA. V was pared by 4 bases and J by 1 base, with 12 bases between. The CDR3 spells CASSSGAGGTDTQYF. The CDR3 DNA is TGTGCCAGCAGCTCAGGGGCGGGGGGCACAGATACGCAGTATTTT.

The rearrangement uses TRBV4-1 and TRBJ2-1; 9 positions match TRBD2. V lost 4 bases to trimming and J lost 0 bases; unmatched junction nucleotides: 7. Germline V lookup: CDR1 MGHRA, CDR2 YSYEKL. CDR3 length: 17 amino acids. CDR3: CASSRERGDSSYNEQFF. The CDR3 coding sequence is TGCGCCAGCAGCCGGGAGCGGGGGGATAGCTCCTACAATGAGCAGTTCTTC.

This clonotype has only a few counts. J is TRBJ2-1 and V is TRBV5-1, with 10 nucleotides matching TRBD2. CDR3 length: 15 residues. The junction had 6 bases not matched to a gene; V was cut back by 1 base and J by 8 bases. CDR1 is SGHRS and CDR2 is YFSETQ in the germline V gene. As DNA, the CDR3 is TGCGCCAGCAGCTTGTCGGCTAGCGGGAGTTATGAGCAGTTCTTC. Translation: CASSLSASGSYEQFF.